This T cell receptor beta chain was sequenced in a study of T-cell memory formation after mild COVID-19. Each CDR3 protein gets one entry after TCRdb re-called the 5' RACE reads with MiXCR. The sample contains 400,000 to 450,000 distinct CDR3 sequences, more than 15% of which appear only once. Trimming removed 6 bases from V and 4 bases from J, with 12 bases in between. Germline CDR1 reads SGHVS; CDR2 reads FQNEAQ. CDR3 length: 13 amino acids. The receptor comes from a man between 18 and 35 years old who had mild COVID-19 (a few samples of this study predate the infection). Cell type and time point are not known. J is TRBJ1-1 and V is TRBV7-8; D may be TRBD1 (5 bases). Sequencing was carried out using PBMCs or a T cell subset sorted from them (not recorded which). CDR3 amino acids: CASRARVSTEAFF. The DNA of the CDR3 is TGTGCCAGCAGGGCCAGGGTGAGCACTGAAGCTTTCTTT.